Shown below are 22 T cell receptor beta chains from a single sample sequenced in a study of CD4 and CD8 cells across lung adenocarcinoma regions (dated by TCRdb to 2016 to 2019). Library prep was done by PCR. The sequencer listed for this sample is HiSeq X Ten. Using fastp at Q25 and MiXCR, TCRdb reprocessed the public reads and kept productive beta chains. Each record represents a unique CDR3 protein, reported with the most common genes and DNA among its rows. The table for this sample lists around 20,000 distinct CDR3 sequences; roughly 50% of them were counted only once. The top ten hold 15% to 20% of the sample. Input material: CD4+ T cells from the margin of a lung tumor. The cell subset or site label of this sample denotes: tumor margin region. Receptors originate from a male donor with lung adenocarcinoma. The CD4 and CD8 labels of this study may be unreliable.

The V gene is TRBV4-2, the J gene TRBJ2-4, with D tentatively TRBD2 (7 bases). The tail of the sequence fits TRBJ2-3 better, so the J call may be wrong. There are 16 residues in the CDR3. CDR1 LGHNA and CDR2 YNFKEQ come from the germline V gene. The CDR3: CACRHAGATAKNTQYF. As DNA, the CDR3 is TGTGCCTGCCGCCACGCGGGGGCGACCGCCAAAAATACGCAGTATTTT.

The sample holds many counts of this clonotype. This chain's CDR3 is CSARDRGEMNTGELFF. CDR3 nucleotides: TGCAGTGCTAGAGATCGGGGGGAAATGAACACCGGGGAGCTGTTTTTT. The genes are TRBV20-1 and TRBJ2-2; 7 nucleotides match TRBD2. The germline gives CDR1 DFQATT, CDR2 SNEGSKA (reference sequence). The J segment lost 1 base and the V segment lost 0 bases, leaving 5 bases of the junction unmatched. The CDR3 length is 16 residues.

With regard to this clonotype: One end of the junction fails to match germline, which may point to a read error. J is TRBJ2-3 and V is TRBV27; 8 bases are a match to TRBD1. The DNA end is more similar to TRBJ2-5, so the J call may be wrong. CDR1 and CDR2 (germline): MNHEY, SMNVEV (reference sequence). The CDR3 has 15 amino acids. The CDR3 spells CAGGAGGRGKDTQYF. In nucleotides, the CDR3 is TGTGCCGGGGGCGCAGGGGGCCGAGGCAAAGATACCCAGTACTTC.

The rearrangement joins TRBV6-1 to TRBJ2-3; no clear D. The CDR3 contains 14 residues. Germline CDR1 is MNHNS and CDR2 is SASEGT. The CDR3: CAGSGEIRPDTQYF. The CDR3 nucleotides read TGTGCGGGCAGTGGAGAGATTCGCCCGGATACGCAGTATTTT.

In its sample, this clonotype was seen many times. CDR3 in amino acids: CARGEGGGGGGGYTF. DNA of the CDR3: TGTGCCAGGGGGGAGGGGGGGGGGGGGGGGGGGGGCTACACCTTC. The chain employs TRBV6-1 and TRBJ1-2; D possibly corresponds to TRBD1 (6 bases). Germline-derived CDR1 and CDR2 are MNHNS and SASEGT. This CDR3 is built from 15 residues. V lost 9 bases to trimming and J lost 8 bases, with 25 bases between them.

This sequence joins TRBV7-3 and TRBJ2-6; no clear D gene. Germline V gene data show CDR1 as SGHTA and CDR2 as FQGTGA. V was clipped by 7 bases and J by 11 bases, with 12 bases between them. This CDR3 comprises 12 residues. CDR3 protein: CASNIPGDVLTF. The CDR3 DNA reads TGTGCCAGCAACATACCCGGTGACGTCCTGACTTTC.

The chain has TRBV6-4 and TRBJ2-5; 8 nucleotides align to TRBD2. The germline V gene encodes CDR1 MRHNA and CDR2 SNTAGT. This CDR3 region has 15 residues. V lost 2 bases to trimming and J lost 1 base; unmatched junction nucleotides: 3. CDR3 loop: CASSDGSGGQETQYF. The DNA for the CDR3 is TGTGCCAGCAGTGACGGGAGCGGGGGCCAAGAGACCCAGTACTTC.

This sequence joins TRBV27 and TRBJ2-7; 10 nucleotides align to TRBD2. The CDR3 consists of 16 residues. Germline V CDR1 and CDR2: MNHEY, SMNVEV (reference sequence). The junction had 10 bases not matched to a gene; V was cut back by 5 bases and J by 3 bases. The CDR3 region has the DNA TGTGCCAGCAGTCTGTATAGTAGCGGGAGGCACTACGAGCAGTACTTC. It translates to CASSLYSSGRHYEQYF.

CDR3 amino acids: CASRPPGLAGTYQETQYF. CDR3 coding DNA: TGCGCCAGCAGACCGCCGGGACTAGCGGGGACGTACCAAGAGACCCAGTACTTC. The chain links TRBV10-2 to TRBJ2-5, with 13 bases identical to TRBD2. The CDR3 is made up of 18 amino acids. The J segment lost 0 bases and the V segment lost 6 bases, leaving 10 bases of the junction unmatched. Germline CDR1 is WSHSY and CDR2 is SAAADI.

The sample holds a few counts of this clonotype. CDR3 amino acids: CASSSGYLSTDTQYF. The CDR3 DNA is TGTGCCAGCAGCTCTGGCTATCTCAGCACAGATACGCAGTATTTT. V gene TRBV7-3 combines with J gene TRBJ2-3; D is undetermined. Germline CDR1 and CDR2: SGHTA and FQGTGA. V dropped 4 bases and J dropped 0 bases, with 11 bases sitting between them. CDR3 size: 15 residues.

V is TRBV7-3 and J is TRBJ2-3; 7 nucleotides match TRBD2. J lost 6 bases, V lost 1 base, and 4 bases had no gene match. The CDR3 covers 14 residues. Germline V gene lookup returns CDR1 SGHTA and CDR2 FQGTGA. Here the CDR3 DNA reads TGTGCCAGCAGCTTAATGGCGGGAGTGGATACGCAGTATTTT. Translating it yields CASSLMAGVDTQYF.

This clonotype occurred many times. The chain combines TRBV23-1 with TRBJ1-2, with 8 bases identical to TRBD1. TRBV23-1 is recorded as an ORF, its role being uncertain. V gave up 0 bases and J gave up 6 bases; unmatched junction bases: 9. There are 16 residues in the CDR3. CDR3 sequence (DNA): TGCGCCAGCAGTCAATCATATTGGACAGGGTTCGATGGCTACACCTTC. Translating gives CASSQSYWTGFDGYTF.

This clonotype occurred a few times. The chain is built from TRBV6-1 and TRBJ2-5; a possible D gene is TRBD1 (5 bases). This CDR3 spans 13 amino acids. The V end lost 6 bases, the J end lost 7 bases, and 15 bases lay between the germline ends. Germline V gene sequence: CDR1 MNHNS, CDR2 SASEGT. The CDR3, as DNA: TGTGCCAGCAGAAGAACTCAGGGTGTGACCCAGTACTTC. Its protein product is CASRRTQGVTQYF.

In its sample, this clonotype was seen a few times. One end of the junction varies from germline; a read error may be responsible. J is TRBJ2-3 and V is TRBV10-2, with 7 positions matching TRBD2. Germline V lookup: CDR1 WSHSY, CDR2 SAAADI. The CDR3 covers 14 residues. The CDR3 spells CASSRVGGKNTQYF. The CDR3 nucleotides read TGCGCCAGCTCGCGGGTGGGAGGGAAAAATACTCAGTATTTC.

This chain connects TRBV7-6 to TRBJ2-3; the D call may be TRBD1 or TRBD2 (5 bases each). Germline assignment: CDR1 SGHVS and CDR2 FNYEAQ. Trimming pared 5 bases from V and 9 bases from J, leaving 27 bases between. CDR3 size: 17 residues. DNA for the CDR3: TGTGCCAGCAGCCCAGAGTCCGGGGCCCGCCACGAAGAGACGCAGTATTTT. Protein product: CASSPESGARHEETQYF.

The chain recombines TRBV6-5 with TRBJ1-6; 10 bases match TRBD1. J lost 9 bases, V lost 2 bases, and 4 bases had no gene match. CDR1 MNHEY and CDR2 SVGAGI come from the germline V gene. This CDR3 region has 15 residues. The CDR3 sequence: CASSYHGTGVSPLHF. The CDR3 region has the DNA TGTGCCAGCAGTTACCACGGGACAGGGGTTTCACCCCTCCACTTT.

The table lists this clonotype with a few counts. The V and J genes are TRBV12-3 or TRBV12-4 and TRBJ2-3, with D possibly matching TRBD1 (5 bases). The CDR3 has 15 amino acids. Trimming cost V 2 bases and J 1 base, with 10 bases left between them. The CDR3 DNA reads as TGTGCCAGCAGTTTACAGGGTTTCGGCACAGATACGCAGTATTTT. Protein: CASSLQGFGTDTQYF.

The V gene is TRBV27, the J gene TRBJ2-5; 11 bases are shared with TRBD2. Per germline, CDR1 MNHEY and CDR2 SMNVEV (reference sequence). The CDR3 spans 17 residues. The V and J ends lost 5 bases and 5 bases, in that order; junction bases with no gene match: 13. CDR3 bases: TGTGCCAGCAGTCTCTCTTCATACGGGACTAGCGGTGAGACCCAGTACTTC. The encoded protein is CASSLSSYGTSGETQYF.

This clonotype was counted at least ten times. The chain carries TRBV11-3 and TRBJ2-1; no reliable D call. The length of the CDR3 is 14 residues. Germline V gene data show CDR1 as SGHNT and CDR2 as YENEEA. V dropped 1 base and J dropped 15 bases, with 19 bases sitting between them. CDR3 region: CASSLVSWAGTPFF. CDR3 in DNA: TGTGCCAGCAGCTTAGTGTCCTGGGCCGGAACGCCGTTCTTC.

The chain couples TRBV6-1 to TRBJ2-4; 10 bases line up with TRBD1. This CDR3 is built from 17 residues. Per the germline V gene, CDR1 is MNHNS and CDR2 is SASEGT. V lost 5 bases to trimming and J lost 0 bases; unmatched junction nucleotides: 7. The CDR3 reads CASSPRQGAGAKNIQYF. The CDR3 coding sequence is TGTGCCAGCAGTCCGCGACAGGGGGCGGGAGCCAAAAACATTCAGTACTTC.

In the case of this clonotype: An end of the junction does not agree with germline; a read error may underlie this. The CDR3 DNA follows: TGTGCCATGGGACTCCAGGCCGGAATTACAGGGAAGCTGTATTTT. This encodes CAMGLQAGITGKLYF. The chain combines TRBV10-3 with TRBJ2-2; TRBD1 or TRBD2 may be the D gene (6 bases each). Per the germline V gene, CDR1 is ENHRY and CDR2 is SYGVKD. There are 15 residues in the CDR3.

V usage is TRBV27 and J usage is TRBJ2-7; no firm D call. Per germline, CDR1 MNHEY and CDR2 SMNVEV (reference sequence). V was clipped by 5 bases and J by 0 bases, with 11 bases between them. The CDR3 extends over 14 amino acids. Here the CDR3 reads CASSPRAGSYEQYF. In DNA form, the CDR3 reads TGTGCCAGCAGTCCCCGGGCCGGCTCCTACGAGCAGTACTTC.